The present T cell receptor beta chain was sequenced within a study of T-cell memory formation after mild COVID-19. This clonotype was counted between two and nine times. The antigen remains undetermined. Study results and limitations: Researchers report contracting CD4+ clones mostly in CM and EM, with CD8+ clones in EMRA. Pre-infection memory contained some responding clones, which suggested that cross-reactive memory had joined.

Libraries for TCRalpha and TCRbeta carried sample barcodes and unique molecular identifiers via 5'RACE. TCRdb passed the 5' RACE reads through MiXCR, listing each CDR3 protein once. The table shows under 300,000 distinct CDR3 sequences, with roughly 8.2% occurring only once. CDR3 length: 16 residues. The V gene's germline CDR1 is LGHDT and CDR2 YNNKEL (reference sequence). J lost 8 bases, V lost 1 base, and 13 bases had no gene match. J is TRBJ1-1 and V is TRBV3-1; 7 bases fit TRBD1. This TCR was sampled from a man aged 18 to 30 who had mild COVID-19 (a few samples of this study predate the infection). Cell type and time point are not known. The sample was PBMCs or a T cell subset sorted from them (not recorded which). In nucleotides, the CDR3 is TGTGCCAGCAGCCAAGGCGGGGGACAGATAAAAGGGGAAGCTTTCTTT. Encoded protein: CASSQGGGQIKGEAFF.